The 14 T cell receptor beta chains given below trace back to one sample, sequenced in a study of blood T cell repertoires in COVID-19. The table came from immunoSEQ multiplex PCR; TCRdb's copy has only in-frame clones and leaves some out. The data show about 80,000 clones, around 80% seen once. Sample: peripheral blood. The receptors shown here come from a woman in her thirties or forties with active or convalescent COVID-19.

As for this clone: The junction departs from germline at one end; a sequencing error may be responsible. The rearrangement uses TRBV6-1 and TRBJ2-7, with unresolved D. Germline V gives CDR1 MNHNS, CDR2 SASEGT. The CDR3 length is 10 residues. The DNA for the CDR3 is TGTGCCAGCAGTGAGTTCTACCCCGACTTC. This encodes CASSEFYPDF.

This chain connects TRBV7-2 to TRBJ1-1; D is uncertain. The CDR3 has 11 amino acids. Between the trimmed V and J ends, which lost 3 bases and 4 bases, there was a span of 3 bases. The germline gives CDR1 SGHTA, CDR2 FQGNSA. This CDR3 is CASSFLTEAFF. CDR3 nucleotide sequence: TGTGCCAGCAGCTTTCTCACTGAAGCTTTCTTT.

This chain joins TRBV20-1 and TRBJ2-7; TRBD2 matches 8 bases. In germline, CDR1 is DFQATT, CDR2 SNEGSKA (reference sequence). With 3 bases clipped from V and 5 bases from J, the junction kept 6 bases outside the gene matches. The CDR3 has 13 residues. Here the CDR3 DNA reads TGCAGTGCTAGTTTCGGGAGGGTGCACGAGCAGTACTTC. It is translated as CSASFGRVHEQYF.

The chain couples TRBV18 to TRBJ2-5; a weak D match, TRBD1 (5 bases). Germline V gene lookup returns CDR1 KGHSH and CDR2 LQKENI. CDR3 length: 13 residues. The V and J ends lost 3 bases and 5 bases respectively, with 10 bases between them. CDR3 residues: CASSPTRGETQYF. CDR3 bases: TGTGCCAGCTCACCGACAAGGGGTGAGACCCAGTACTTC.

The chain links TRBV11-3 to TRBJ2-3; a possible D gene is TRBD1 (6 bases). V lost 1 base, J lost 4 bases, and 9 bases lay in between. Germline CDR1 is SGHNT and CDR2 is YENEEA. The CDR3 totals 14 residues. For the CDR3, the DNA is TGTGCCAGCAGCTTAGGCAGGGGAGCAGATACGCAGTATTTT. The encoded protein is CASSLGRGADTQYF.

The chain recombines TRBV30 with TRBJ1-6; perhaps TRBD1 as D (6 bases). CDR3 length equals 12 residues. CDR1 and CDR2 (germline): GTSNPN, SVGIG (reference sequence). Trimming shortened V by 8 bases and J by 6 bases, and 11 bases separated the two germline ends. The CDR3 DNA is TGTGCCGGGAACAGGGCTAATTCACCCCTCCACTTT. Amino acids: CAGNRANSPLHF.

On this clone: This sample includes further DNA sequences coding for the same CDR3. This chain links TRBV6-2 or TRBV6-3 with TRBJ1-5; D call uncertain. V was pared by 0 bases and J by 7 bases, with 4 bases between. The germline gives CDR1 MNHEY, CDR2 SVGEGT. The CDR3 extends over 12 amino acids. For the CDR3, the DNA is TGTGCCAGCAGTTACTCGGAGCAGCCCCAGCATTTT. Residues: CASSYSEQPQHF.

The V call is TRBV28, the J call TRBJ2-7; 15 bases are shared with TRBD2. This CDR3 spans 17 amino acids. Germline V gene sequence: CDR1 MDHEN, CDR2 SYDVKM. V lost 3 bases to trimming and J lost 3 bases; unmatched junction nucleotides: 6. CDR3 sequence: CASSFRTSGGEGYEQYF. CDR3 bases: TGTGCCAGCAGTTTCCGGACTAGCGGGGGGGAAGGCTACGAGCAGTACTTC. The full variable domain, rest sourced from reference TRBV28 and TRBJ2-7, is DVKVTQSSRYLVKRTGEKVFLECVQDMDHENMFWYRQDPGLGLRLIYFSYDVKMKEKGDIPEGYSVSREKKERFSLILESASTNQTSMYLCASSFRTSGGEGYEQYFGPGTRLTVT.

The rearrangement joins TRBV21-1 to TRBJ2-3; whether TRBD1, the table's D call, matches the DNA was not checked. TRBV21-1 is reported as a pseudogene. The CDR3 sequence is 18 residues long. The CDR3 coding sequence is TGTGCCAGCAGCAAACCTCCACCCGGACAGGACGTTCGACTCACGCAGTATTTT. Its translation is CASSKPPPGQDVRLTQYF.

The CDR3 is CAWSTGLTGNTIYF. For the CDR3, the DNA is TGTGCCTGGAGTACAGGGTTAACGGGAAACACCATATATTTT. The chain couples TRBV30 to TRBJ1-3, with D tentatively TRBD1 (6 bases). This CDR3 region has 14 residues. Germline V gives CDR1 GTSNPN, CDR2 SVGIG (reference sequence). Trimming removed 2 bases from V and 4 bases from J, with 12 bases in between. Combining the CDR3 with reference TRBV30 and TRBJ1-3 gives the whole variable domain SQTIHQWPATLVQPVGSPLSLECTVEGTSNPNLYWYRQAAGRGLQLLFYSVGIGQISSEVPQNLSASRPQDRQFILSSKKLLLSDSGFYLCAWSTGLTGNTIYFGEGSWLTVV.

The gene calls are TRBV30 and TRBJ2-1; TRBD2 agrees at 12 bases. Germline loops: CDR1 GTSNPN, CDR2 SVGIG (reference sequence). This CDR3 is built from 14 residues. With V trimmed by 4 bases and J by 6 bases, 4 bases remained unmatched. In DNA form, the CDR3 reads TGTGCCTGGACTAGCGGGGGGGCCTTCAATGAGCAGTTCTTC. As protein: CAWTSGGAFNEQFF.

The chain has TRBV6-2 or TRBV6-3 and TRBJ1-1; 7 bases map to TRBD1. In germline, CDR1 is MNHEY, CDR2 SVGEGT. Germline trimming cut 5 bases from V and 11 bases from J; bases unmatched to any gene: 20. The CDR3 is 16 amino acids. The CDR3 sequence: CASSPGGRQGCFSAFF. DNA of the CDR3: TGTGCCAGCAGTCCCGGGGGACGACAGGGCTGTTTTTCGGCTTTCTTT.

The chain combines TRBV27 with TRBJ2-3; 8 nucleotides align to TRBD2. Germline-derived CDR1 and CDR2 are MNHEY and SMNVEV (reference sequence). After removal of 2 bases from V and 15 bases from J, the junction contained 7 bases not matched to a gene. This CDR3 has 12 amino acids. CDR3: CASSLTSGGVYF. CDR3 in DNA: TGTGCCAGCAGTTTAACTAGCGGAGGCGTATATTTT.

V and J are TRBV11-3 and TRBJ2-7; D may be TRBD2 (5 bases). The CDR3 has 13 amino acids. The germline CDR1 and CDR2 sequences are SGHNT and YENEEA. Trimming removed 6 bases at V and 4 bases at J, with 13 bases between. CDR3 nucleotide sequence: TGTGCCAGCAGGTCAGTCGGAGGTTACGAGCAGTACTTC. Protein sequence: CASRSVGGYEQYF. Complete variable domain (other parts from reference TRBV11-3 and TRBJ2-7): EAGVVQSPRYKIIEKKQPVAFWCNPISGHNTLYWYLQNLGQGPELLIRYENEEAVDDSQLPKDRFSAERLKGVDSTLKIQPAELGDSAVYLCASRSVGGYEQYFGPGTRLTVT.